The 14 T cell receptor beta chains listed next were all sequenced from one sample in a study of beta chain features in type 1 diabetes. Sequenced material consisted of expressed TCRB transcripts (all of the isolated RNA was reverse transcribed). Here immunoSEQ multiplex PCR was the method, and the copy in TCRdb shows in-frame clones only, minus some. The data show about 260,000 clones, about 71% seen once. The material sequenced was naive CD4+ T cells from blood. The receptors shown here come from a man aged 30 to 39 in good health.

V usage is TRBV6-6 and J usage is TRBJ2-2, with 9 bases aligning to TRBD2. The germline CDR1 and CDR2 sequences are MNHNY and SVGAGI (reference sequence). V gave up 6 bases and J gave up 3 bases; unmatched junction bases: 2. The CDR3 extends over 14 amino acids. DNA for the CDR3: TGTGCCAGCAGGGAGCGGGGGGACACCGGGGAGCTGTTTTTT. It codes for CASRERGDTGELFF.

The V and J genes are TRBV23-1 and TRBJ2-2, with D uncertain. TRBV23-1 is filed as an ORF, its function uncertain. The CDR3 is made up of 15 amino acids. Trimming removed 4 bases from V and 1 base from J, with 10 bases in between. Here the CDR3 DNA reads TGCGCCAGCAGTCGGAAGCGCGGGAACACCGGGGAGCTGTTTTTT. This gives the protein CASSRKRGNTGELFF.

This clone was observed a handful of times. The chain carries TRBV4-3 and TRBJ2-3; D gene unclear. Germline assignment: CDR1 LGHNA and CDR2 YSLEER. The CDR3 spans 11 residues. V lost 0 bases and J 7 bases, leaving 2 bases between the germline ends. Here the CDR3 reads CASSQDYTQYF. The CDR3 DNA reads TGCGCCAGCAGCCAAGATTATACGCAGTATTTT.

The chain joins TRBV29-1 to TRBJ1-5; unclear D gene. V lost 3 bases, J lost 0 bases, and 6 bases lay in between. Germline V gene data show CDR1 as SQVTM and CDR2 as ANQGSEA. The CDR3 is 13 residues long. CDR3 nucleotide sequence: TGCAGCGTTGAGACTGTTAGCAATCAGCCCCAGCATTTT. Translated: CSVETVSNQPQHF.

The rearrangement joins TRBV20-1 to TRBJ2-2; D gene ambiguous. Per the germline V gene, CDR1 is DFQATT and CDR2 is SNEGSKA (reference sequence). Trimming shortened V by 3 bases and J by 5 bases, and 4 bases separated the two germline ends. This CDR3 comprises 11 residues. CDR3 in amino acids: CSARWTGELFF. The DNA for the CDR3 is TGCAGTGCTAGGTGGACCGGGGAGCTGTTTTTT.

This chain connects TRBV30 to TRBJ1-2; no clear D. There are 14 residues in the CDR3. The ends were cut back, 4 bases at V and 0 bases at J, with 12 bases in the middle. Germline V CDR1 and CDR2: GTSNPN, SVGIG (reference sequence). For the CDR3, the DNA is TGTGCCTGGACCCTGGACCGAACTAACTATGGCTACACCTTC. This encodes CAWTLDRTNYGYTF.

The rearrangement joins TRBV2 to TRBJ2-7; D possibly matches TRBD1 or TRBD2 (5 bases each). CDR1 and CDR2 from the germline V gene are SNHLY and FYNNEI. The CDR3 totals 14 residues. The V and J ends lost 4 bases and 0 bases respectively, with 10 bases between them. Here the CDR3 reads CASSARDRSYEQYF. Here the CDR3 DNA reads TGTGCCAGCAGTGCGAGGGACCGCTCCTACGAGCAGTACTTC.

The chain couples TRBV14 to TRBJ2-1; TRBD2 matches 12 bases. Germline-derived CDR1 and CDR2 are SGHDN and FVKESK. The CDR3 consists of 17 residues. Losses at the gene ends were 0 bases for V and 8 bases for J; bases not matched to a gene: 8. DNA of the CDR3: TGTGCCAGCAGCCAAGAAAGGGCTAGCGGGAGGGCCTATGAGCAGTTCTTC. Translation gives CASSQERASGRAYEQFF.

The chain has TRBV7-2 and TRBJ2-1, with 10 bases fitting TRBD2. CDR3 size: 15 residues. Per germline, CDR1 SGHTA and CDR2 FQGNSA. With 4 bases clipped from V and 4 bases from J, the junction kept 4 bases outside the gene matches. CDR3 coding DNA: TGTGCCAGCAGCTCTGCTAGCGGGGGATACAATGAGCAGTTCTTC. Amino acid sequence: CASSSASGGYNEQFF.

This clone has more than one count but fewer than ten. J is TRBJ1-2 and V is TRBV30, with D possibly being TRBD1 (6 bases). Between the trimmed V and J ends, which lost 2 bases and 4 bases, there was a span of 14 bases. The V gene's germline CDR1 is GTSNPN and CDR2 SVGIG (reference sequence). The CDR3 is made up of 14 amino acids. The CDR3 DNA follows: TGTGCCTGGAGTCCCCTGACAGGCCTCTATGGCTACACCTTC. Translated, it gives CAWSPLTGLYGYTF.

This clone has a single count. The chain joins TRBV7-2 to TRBJ1-2; 9 nucleotides line up with TRBD1. The CDR3 runs to 14 residues. The ends lost 5 bases at V and 7 bases at J; junction bases unmatched: 8. CDR1 is SGHTA, CDR2 FQGNSA, per germline. This CDR3 reads CASSGTGTGRGYTF. In nucleotides, the CDR3 is TGTGCCAGCAGCGGGACAGGGACCGGGCGTGGCTACACCTTC.

In its sample, this clone was seen a few times. The chain joins TRBV2 to TRBJ2-1, with 14 bases fitting TRBD2. In germline, CDR1 is SNHLY, CDR2 FYNNEI. Trimming removed 3 bases from V and 7 bases from J; junction bases left unmatched: 5. This CDR3 has 16 residues. The CDR3 is CASSDQGLAGGNEQFF. The DNA of the CDR3 is TGTGCCAGCAGTGACCAAGGACTAGCGGGAGGAAATGAGCAGTTCTTC.

This clone was counted only a few times. The chain combines TRBV11-2 with TRBJ1-1; TRBD1 aligns across 7 bases. The J segment lost 5 bases and the V segment lost 1 base, leaving 13 bases of the junction unmatched. Germline V gene lookup returns CDR1 SGHAT and CDR2 FQNNGV. This CDR3 region has 17 residues. Here the CDR3 reads CASSLVWGRQGWTEAFF. The CDR3 DNA reads TGTGCCAGCAGCTTAGTTTGGGGGCGACAGGGCTGGACTGAAGCTTTCTTT.

This clone appeared a few times. The chain joins TRBV5-1 to TRBJ2-5; a possible D gene is TRBD2 (6 bases). This CDR3 spans 14 amino acids. Germline CDR1 is SGHRS and CDR2 is YFSETQ. Between the trimmed V and J ends, which lost 4 bases and 1 base, there was a span of 11 bases. The CDR3 is CASSRAGGQETQYF. DNA for the CDR3: TGCGCCAGCAGCCGGGCCGGGGGCCAAGAGACCCAGTACTTC.